The 20 T cell receptor beta chains below all came from one sample that was sequenced in a study of blood T cell repertoires in COVID-19. TCRdb keeps only in-frame clones here, not all; method: immunoSEQ multiplex PCR. The data show 60,000 to 85,000 clones, 70% to 80% seen once. The sequenced sample consisted of peripheral blood. These receptors came from a human donor in a cohort sampled during active COVID-19.

The J gene is TRBJ1-2, the V gene TRBV7-2; 7 bases are a match to TRBD1. Germline V gene lookup returns CDR1 SGHTA and CDR2 FQGNSA. Germline trimming cut 1 base from V and 7 bases from J; bases unmatched to any gene: 12. The CDR3 covers 16 residues. The CDR3 bases are TGTGCCAGCAGCTTAGTTCCAGAGCCAGGGGGTAGTGGCTACACCTTC. As protein: CASSLVPEPGGSGYTF.

The genes are TRBV5-7 and TRBJ2-7; 7 bases fit TRBD1. TRBV5-7 is an ORF for which the function is uncertain. The length of the CDR3 is 16 residues. V dropped 0 bases and J dropped 0; count of bases not matched to a gene: 6. The CDR3 DNA is TGTGCCAGCAGCTTGGCCGAGGGGGACAGCTCCTACGAGCAGTACTTC. Translating it yields CASSLAEGDSSYEQYF.

This chain joins TRBV11-2 and TRBJ2-5, with 7 bases matching TRBD2. J gave up 7 bases and V 4 bases, and 12 bases lay outside the gene matches. This CDR3 spans 15 amino acids. Germline CDR1 and CDR2: SGHAT and FQNNGV. The CDR3 spells CASSSIRGRDRTQYF. The CDR3 region has the DNA TGTGCCAGCAGCTCAATCCGTGGGAGGGACCGGACCCAGTACTTC.

This rearrangement joins TRBV7-9 to TRBJ2-1; TRBD2 agrees at 13 bases. The CDR3 extends over 17 amino acids. Germline V gives CDR1 SEHNR, CDR2 FQNEAQ (reference sequence). V lost 5 bases and J lost 4; bases outside the gene matches: 8. The CDR3 bases are TGTGCCAGCAGCCCCCCACTAGCGGGAGGGGGATACAATGAGCAGTTCTTC. It codes for CASSPPLAGGGYNEQFF.

In its sample, this clone was seen once. This chain joins TRBV2 and TRBJ2-1; the match to TRBD2 covers 7 bases. This CDR3 has 16 residues. The V segment lost 8 bases and the J segment 2 bases; nucleotides outside the gene matches: 12. Germline-derived CDR1 and CDR2 are SNHLY and FYNNEI. CDR3 sequence reads: CASGRGEVRTYNEQFF. CDR3 bases: TGTGCCAGCGGCCGGGGGGAGGTTAGGACCTACAATGAGCAGTTCTTC.

The chain is built from TRBV6-1 and TRBJ2-1; 9 nucleotides agree with TRBD1. Trimming took 2 bases from V and 6 from J; bases not matched to a gene: 14. The germline CDR1 and CDR2 sequences are MNHNS and SASEGT. The CDR3 covers 18 residues. The chain's CDR3 is CASSERPTGGGGGNEQFF. CDR3 in DNA: TGTGCCAGCAGTGAAAGGCCGACAGGGGGAGGTGGAGGCAATGAGCAGTTCTTC.

This rearrangement joins TRBV19 to TRBJ1-1; 7 bases align to TRBD1. CDR3 length: 15 residues. J was trimmed by 8 bases and V by 6 bases; bases with no gene match: 15. Germline V lookup: CDR1 LNHDA, CDR2 SQIVND (reference sequence). The CDR3 DNA follows: TGTGCCAGTAGGACAGGGATGGAGCGGAGCCGAGAAGCTTTCTTT. It specifies CASRTGMERSREAFF.

This sequence joins TRBV5-1 and TRBJ2-1, with 7 bases lining up with TRBD2. Germline CDR1 reads SGHRS; CDR2 reads YFSETQ. The CDR3 extends over 18 amino acids. V lost 3 bases to trimming and J lost 6 bases; unmatched junction nucleotides: 18. The CDR3 protein is CASSYGGLEGGPSNEQFF. The CDR3 nucleotides read TGCGCCAGCAGCTATGGGGGATTAGAGGGAGGGCCCTCCAATGAGCAGTTCTTC.

The chain's CDR3 is CASSLGQGTGELFF. The DNA for the CDR3 is TGTGCCAGCAGCTTGGGACAGGGGACCGGGGAGCTGTTTTTT. The chain combines TRBV11-1 with TRBJ2-2; 10 bases agree with TRBD1. V trimming: 3 bases; J trimming: 5 bases; junction bases outside the gene matches: 0. The germline V gene encodes CDR1 SGHAT and CDR2 FQDESV (reference sequence). This CDR3 has 14 residues.

The DNA for the CDR3 is TGTGCCAGCAGCCTATCTAGCGGGGGGCTACTACAGACCCAGTACTTC. This translates into CASSLSSGGLLQTQYF. The chain joins TRBV5-4 to TRBJ2-5, with 11 bases fitting TRBD2. The CDR3 has 16 residues. V dropped 4 bases and J dropped 6; count of bases not matched to a gene: 11. The V gene's germline CDR1 is SGHNT and CDR2 YYREEE (reference sequence).

The chain joins TRBV19 to TRBJ2-1, with 10 bases aligning to TRBD2. This CDR3 has 16 amino acids. Germline V gives CDR1 LNHDA, CDR2 SQIVND (reference sequence). Trimming took 4 bases from V and 4 from J; bases not matched to a gene: 7. The CDR3 sequence is CASSTPGTSVYNEQFF. In DNA, the CDR3 is TGTGCCAGTAGTACCCCCGGGACTAGCGTTTACAATGAGCAGTTCTTC.

This clone has only a few counts. The chain uses TRBV3-1 (or the pseudogene TRBV3-2) and TRBJ2-7, with D possibly TRBD2 on 6 matching bases. V was shortened by 3 bases and J by 6 bases, with 9 bases between the two germline ends. Germline V gene lookup returns CDR1 LGHDT and CDR2 YNNKEL (reference sequence). There are 12 residues in the CDR3. CDR3 DNA sequence: TGTGCCAGCAGCCATCGGGGAGGCGAGCAGTACTTC. Translating it yields CASSHRGGEQYF.

V gene TRBV27 combines with J gene TRBJ2-1; 7 bases align to TRBD1. The CDR3 has 16 residues. Germline lookup yields CDR1 MNHEY and CDR2 SMNVEV (reference sequence). The junction had 13 bases not matched to a gene; V was cut back by 5 bases and J by 6 bases. For the CDR3, the DNA is TGTGCCAGCAGTCAACTAGACAGGGCAAGGCGCAATGAGCAGTTCTTC. Its translation: CASSQLDRARRNEQFF.

The CDR3 spells CASSRTRGTEAFF. CDR3 in DNA: TGTGCCAGCAGCCGGACCCGAGGTACTGAAGCTTTCTTT. This chain connects TRBV7-8 to TRBJ1-1; unclear D gene. This CDR3 has 13 residues. CDR1 is SGHVS, CDR2 FQNEAQ, per germline. V lost 5 bases, J lost 5 bases, and 12 bases lay in between.

The chain is built from TRBV29-1 and TRBJ2-7; 9 nucleotides align to TRBD1. Germline V lookup: CDR1 SQVTM, CDR2 ANQGSEA. This CDR3 comprises 13 residues. The V segment lost 4 bases and the J segment 4 bases; nucleotides outside the gene matches: 5. CDR3 amino acids: CSVAYGTGYEQYF. The DNA of the CDR3 is TGCAGCGTTGCCTACGGGACAGGGTACGAGCAGTACTTC.

The gene calls are TRBV6-2 or TRBV6-3 and TRBJ2-5, with D possibly matching TRBD1 (5 bases). The V gene lost 4 bases and the J gene lost 3 bases, with 9 bases spanning the gap. Germline V gene lookup returns CDR1 MNHEY and CDR2 SVGEGT. The CDR3 sequence is 13 residues long. The DNA of the CDR3 is TGTGCCAGCAGTTGGGGCGGAGAAGAGACCCAGTACTTC. It specifies CASSWGGEETQYF.

CDR3 protein: CASSATTSGQTQYF. DNA for the CDR3: TGTGCCAGCAGCGCCACGACTAGCGGGCAGACCCAGTACTTC. The chain is built from TRBV9 and TRBJ2-5, with 10 bases identical to TRBD2. CDR1 and CDR2 from the germline V gene are SGDLS and YYNGEE. The CDR3 loop spans 14 amino acids. V dropped 3 bases and J dropped 6; count of bases not matched to a gene: 5. Full variable domain (rest looked up from reference TRBV9 and TRBJ2-5): DSGVTQTPKHLITATGQRVTLRCSPRSGDLSVYWYQQSLDQGLQFLIQYYNGEERAKGNILERFSAQQFPDLHSELNLSSLELGDSALYFCASSATTSGQTQYFGPGTRLLVL.

The V gene is TRBV3-1 (or the pseudogene TRBV3-2), the J gene TRBJ2-7; a possible D gene is TRBD2 (5 bases). Germline V gene lookup returns CDR1 LGHDT and CDR2 YNNKEL (reference sequence). Trimming took off 5 bases at V and 10 bases at J, with 18 bases between the two ends. CDR3 length equals 13 residues. The CDR3 protein is CASSTTVEGLQYF. CDR3 coding DNA: TGTGCCAGCAGCACCACTGTTGAGGGCTTACAGTACTTC.

The J gene is TRBJ1-5, the V gene TRBV7-9, with D possibly matching TRBD1 (6 bases). CDR1 is SEHNR and CDR2 is FQNEAQ in the germline V gene (reference sequence). V was trimmed by 8 bases and J by 5 bases, leaving 13 bases between them. The CDR3 extends over 13 amino acids. The CDR3 sequence is CASQGQLHQPQHF. The CDR3 DNA reads TGTGCCAGCCAAGGACAGCTCCATCAGCCCCAGCATTTT.

The chain is built from TRBV7-6 and TRBJ1-3; D is undetermined. The V and J ends lost 2 bases and 1 base respectively, with 9 bases between them. This CDR3 is built from 15 residues. Per the germline V gene, CDR1 is SGHVS and CDR2 is FNYEAQ. CDR3 protein: CASSLLGFSGNTIYF. CDR3 DNA sequence: TGTGCCAGCAGCTTACTCGGTTTTTCTGGAAACACCATATATTTT.